These T cell receptor beta chains were read from a single sample in a study of shared clonotypes between healthy human individuals. Data came from immunoSEQ multiplex PCR; TCRdb stores just in-frame clones and leaves some out. This table has 2 million to 2.5 million clones, 85% to 95% appearing once. The sequencing input was naive CD4+ T cells sorted from blood. Receptors were obtained from a man younger than 35 in good health. Both conserved end residues are part of each CDR3. Fields, in order: V gene, CDR3 length, J gene, D gene, CDR3 protein. D genes are given only for firm matches.

TRBV7-7,15,TRBJ2-3,TRBD2,CASSLASGGGAAQYF
TRBV4-3,16,TRBJ2-7,-,CASSQERGGSSYEQYF
TRBV21-1,20,TRBJ2-4,-,CASSPTAEDRSKLAKNIQYF
TRBV9,15,TRBJ1-3,-,CASSASDSSGNTIYF
TRBV7-2,16,TRBJ2-7,TRBD1,CASSLMVGGASYEQYF
TRBV18,19,TRBJ2-3,TRBD2,CASSPRALAGPTSTDTQYF
TRBV11-2,15,TRBJ1-3,TRBD1,CASTSRRGQGNTIYF
TRBV30,13,TRBJ1-2,-,CAWYSEQHYGYTF
TRBV6-6,15,TRBJ1-3,TRBD1,CASGGQGTAGNTIYF
TRBV30,16,TRBJ1-3,-,CAWSQVGLGFGNTIYF
TRBV5-4,14,TRBJ1-5,-,CASSLAGGNQPQHF
TRBV7-9,17,TRBJ1-5,TRBD1,CASSHGPGGTGDQPQHF
TRBV10-1,12,TRBJ2-7,-,CASSTGSYEQYF
TRBV2,14,TRBJ1-2,-,CASGYVPVDYGYTF
TRBV27,13,TRBJ2-7,-,CASSLGSAYEQYF
TRBV7-2,15,TRBJ2-7,-,CASSLVGGSLYEQYF
TRBV6-1,15,TRBJ1-4,-,CASITRGSGNEKLFF
TRBV28,11,TRBJ2-7,-,CASGAVHEQYF
TRBV28,16,TRBJ1-6,TRBD1,CASKSGQGTKDSPLHF
TRBV9,16,TRBJ2-3,-,CASSPSTGMRADTQYF